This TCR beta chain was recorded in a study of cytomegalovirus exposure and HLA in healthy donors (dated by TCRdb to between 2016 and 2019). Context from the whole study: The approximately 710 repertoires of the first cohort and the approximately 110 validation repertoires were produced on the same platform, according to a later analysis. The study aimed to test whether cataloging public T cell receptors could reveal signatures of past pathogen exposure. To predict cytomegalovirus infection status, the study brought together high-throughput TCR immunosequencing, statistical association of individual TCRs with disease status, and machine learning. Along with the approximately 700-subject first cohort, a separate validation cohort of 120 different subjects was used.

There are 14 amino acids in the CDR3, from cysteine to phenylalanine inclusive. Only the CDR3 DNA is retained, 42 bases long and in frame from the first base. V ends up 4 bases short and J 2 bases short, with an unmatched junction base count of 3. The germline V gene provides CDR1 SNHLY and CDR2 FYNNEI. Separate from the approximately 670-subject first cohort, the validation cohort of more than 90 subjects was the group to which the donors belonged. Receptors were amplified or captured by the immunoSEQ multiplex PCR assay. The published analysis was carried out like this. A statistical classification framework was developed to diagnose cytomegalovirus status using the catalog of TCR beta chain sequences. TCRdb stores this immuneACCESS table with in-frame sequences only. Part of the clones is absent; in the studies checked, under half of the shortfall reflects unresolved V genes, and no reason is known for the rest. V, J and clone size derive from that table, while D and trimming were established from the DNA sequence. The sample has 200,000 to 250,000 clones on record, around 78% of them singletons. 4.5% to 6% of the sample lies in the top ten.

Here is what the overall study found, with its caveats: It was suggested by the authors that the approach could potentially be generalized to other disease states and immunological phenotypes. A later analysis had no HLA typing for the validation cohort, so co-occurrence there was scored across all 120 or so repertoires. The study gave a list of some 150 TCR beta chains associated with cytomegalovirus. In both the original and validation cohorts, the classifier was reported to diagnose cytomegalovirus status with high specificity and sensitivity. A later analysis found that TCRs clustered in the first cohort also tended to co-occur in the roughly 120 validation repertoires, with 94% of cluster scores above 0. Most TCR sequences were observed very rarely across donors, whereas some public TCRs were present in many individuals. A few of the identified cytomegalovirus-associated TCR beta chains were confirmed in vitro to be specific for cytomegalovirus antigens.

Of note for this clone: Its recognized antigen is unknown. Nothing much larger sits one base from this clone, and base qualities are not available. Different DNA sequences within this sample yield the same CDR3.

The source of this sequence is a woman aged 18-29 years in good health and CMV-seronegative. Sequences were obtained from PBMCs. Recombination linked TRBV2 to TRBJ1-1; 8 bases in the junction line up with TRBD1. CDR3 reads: CASSGQGRNTEAFF. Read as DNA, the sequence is TGTGCCAGCAGTGGACAGGGGAGAAACACTGAAGCTTTCTTT.